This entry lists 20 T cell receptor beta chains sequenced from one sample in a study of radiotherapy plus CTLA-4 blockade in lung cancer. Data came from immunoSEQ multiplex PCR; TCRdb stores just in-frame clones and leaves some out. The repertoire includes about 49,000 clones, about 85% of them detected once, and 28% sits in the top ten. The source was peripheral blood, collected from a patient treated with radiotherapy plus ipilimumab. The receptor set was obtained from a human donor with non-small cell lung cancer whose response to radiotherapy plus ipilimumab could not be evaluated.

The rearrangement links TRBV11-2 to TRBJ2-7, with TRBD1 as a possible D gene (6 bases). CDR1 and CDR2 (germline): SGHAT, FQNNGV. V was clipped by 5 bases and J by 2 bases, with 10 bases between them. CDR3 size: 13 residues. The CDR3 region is CASSNTGPYEQYF. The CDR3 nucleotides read TGTGCCAGCAGCAACACAGGGCCCTACGAGCAGTACTTC.

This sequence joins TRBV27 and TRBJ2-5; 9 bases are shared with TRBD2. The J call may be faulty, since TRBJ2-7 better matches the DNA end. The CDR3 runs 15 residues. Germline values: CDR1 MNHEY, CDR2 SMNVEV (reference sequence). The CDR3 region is CASSILAGPSYEQYF. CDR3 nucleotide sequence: TGTGCCAGCAGTATTCTAGCGGGGCCCTCCTACGAGCAGTACTTC.

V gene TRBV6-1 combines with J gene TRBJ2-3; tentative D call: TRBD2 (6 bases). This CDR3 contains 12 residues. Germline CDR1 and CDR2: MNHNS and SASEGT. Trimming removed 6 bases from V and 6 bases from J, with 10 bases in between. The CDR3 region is CASSRGVDTQYF. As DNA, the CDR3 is TGTGCCAGCAGCCGCGGGGTGGATACGCAGTATTTT.

This CDR3 reads CASSLTGGRDGYTF. The CDR3 DNA sequence: TGTGCCAGCAGCTTGACAGGGGGCAGGGATGGCTACACCTTC. The chain combines TRBV28 with TRBJ1-2; TRBD1 matches 10 bases. Germline V CDR1 and CDR2: MDHEN, SYDVKM. The CDR3 runs to 14 residues. V lost 6 bases and J lost 6; bases outside the gene matches: 7.

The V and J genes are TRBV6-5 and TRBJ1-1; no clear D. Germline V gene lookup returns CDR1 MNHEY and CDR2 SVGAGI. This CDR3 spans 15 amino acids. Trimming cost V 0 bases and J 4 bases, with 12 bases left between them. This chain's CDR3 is CASSYSASLFTEAFF. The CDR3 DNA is TGTGCCAGCAGTTACTCGGCTTCTCTGTTCACTGAAGCTTTCTTT.

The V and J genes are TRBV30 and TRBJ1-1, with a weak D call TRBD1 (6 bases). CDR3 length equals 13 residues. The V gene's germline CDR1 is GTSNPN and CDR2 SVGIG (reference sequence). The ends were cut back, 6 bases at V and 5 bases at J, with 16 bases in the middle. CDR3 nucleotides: TGTGCCTGCGGGCGGGGGCTGGGGACTGAAGCTTTCTTT. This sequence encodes CACGRGLGTEAFF. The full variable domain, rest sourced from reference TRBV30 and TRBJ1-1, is SQTIHQWPATLVQPVGSPLSLECTVEGTSNPNLYWYRQAAGRGLQLLFYSVGIGQISSEVPQNLSASRPQDRQFILSSKKLLLSDSGFYLCACGRGLGTEAFFGQGTRLTVV.

Here the CDR3 reads CASSDLGTQNTEAFF. As DNA, the CDR3 is TGTGCCAGCAGCGATTTGGGGACACAGAACACTGAAGCTTTCTTT. The chain carries TRBV14 and TRBJ1-1, with D maybe TRBD1 (6 bases). Germline assignment: CDR1 SGHDN and CDR2 FVKESK. The CDR3 is 15 amino acids. The ends were cut back, 5 bases at V and 1 base at J, with 14 bases in the middle.

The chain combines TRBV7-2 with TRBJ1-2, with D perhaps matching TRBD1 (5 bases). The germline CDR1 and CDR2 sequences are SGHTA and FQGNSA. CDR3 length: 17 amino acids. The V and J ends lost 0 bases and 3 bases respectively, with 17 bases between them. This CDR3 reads CASSLASVAAGHYGYTF. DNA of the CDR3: TGTGCCAGCAGCTTAGCATCAGTAGCGGCAGGGCACTATGGCTACACCTTC. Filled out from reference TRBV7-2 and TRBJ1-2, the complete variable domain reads GAGVSQSPSNKVTEKGKDVELRCDPISGHTALYWYRQSLGQGLEFLIYFQGNSAPDKSGLPSDRFSAERTGGSVSTLTIQRTQQEDSAVYLCASSLASVAAGHYGYTFGSGTRLTVV.

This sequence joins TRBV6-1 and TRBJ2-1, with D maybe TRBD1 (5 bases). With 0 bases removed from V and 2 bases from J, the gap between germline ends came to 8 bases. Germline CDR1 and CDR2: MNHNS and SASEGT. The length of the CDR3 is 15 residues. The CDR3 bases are TGTGCCAGCAGTGAAGCCCAGGGTGCCTACAATGAGCAGTTCTTC. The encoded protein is CASSEAQGAYNEQFF.

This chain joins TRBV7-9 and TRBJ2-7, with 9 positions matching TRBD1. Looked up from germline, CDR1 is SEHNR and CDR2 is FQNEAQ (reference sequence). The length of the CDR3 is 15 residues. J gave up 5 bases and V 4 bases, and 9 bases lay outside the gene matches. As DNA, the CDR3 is TGTGCCAGCAGCTCCACAGACAGGGGGGGCGACGAGCAGTACTTC. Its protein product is CASSSTDRGGDEQYF.

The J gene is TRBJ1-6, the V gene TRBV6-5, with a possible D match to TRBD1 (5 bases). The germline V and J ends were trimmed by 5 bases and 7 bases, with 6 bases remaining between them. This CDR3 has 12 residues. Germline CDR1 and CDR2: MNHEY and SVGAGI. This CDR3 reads CASSNRNSPLHF. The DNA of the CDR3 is TGTGCCAGCAGTAACAGGAATTCACCCCTCCACTTT.

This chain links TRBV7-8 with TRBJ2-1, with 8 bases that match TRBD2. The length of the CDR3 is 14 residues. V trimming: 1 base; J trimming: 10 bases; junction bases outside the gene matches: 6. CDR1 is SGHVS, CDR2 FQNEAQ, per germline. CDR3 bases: TGTGCCAGCAGCTTAGGGCGGGAGGCAGGGGAGCAGTTCTTC. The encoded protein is CASSLGREAGEQFF. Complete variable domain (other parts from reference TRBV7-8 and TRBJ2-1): GAGVSQSPRYKVAKRGQDVALRCDPISGHVSLFWYQQALGQGPEFLTYFQNEAQLDKSGLPSDRFFAERPEGSVSTLKIQRTQQEDSAVYLCASSLGREAGEQFFGPGTRLTVL.

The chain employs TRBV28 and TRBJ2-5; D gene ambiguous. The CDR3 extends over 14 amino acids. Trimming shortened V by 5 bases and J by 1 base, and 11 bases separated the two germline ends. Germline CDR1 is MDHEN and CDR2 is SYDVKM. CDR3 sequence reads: CASSPPGPQETQYF. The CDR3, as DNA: TGTGCCAGCAGTCCCCCGGGTCCCCAAGAGACCCAGTACTTC.

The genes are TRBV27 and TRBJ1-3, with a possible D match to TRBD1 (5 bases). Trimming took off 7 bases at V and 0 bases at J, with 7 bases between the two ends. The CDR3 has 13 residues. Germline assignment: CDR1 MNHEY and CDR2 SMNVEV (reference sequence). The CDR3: CASKQASGNTIYF. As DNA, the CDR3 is TGTGCCAGCAAACAGGCCTCTGGAAACACCATATATTTT.

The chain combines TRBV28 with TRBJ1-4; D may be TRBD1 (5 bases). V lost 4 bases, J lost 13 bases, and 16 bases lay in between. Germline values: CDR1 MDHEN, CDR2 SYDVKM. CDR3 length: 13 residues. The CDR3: CASSSPTGIRLFF. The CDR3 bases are TGTGCCAGCAGTTCTCCTACAGGCATCAGACTGTTTTTT.

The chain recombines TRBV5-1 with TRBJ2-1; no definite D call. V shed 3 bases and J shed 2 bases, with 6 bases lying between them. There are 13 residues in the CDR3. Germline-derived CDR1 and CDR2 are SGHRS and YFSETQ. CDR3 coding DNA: TGCGCCAGCAGCTCCGAGACCTACAATGAGCAGTTCTTC. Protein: CASSSETYNEQFF.

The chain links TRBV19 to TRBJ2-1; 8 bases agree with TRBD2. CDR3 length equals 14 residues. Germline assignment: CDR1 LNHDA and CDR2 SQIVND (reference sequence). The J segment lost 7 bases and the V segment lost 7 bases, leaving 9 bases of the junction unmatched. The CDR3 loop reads CASTAGGPLNEQFF. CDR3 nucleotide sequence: TGTGCCAGTACCGCGGGAGGACCGCTAAATGAGCAGTTCTTC.

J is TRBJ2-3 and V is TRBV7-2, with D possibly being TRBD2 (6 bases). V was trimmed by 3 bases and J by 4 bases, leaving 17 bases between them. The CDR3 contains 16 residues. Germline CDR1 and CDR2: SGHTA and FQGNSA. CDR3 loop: CASSLGGAARSDTQYF. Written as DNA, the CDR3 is TGTGCCAGCAGCTTGGGCGGGGCAGCGAGGTCAGATACGCAGTATTTT.

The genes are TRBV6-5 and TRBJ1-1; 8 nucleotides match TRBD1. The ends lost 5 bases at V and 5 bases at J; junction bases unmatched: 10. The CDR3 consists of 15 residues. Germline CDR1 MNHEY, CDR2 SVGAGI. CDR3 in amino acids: CASSQGQGFRTEAFF. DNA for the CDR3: TGTGCCAGCAGTCAAGGACAGGGTTTTAGGACTGAAGCTTTCTTT.

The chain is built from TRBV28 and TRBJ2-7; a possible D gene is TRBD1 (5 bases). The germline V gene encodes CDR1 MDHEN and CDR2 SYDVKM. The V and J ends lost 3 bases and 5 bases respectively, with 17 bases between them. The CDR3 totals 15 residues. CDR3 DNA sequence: TGTGCCAGCAGTTTTTTAAGGGGAAGGAGCCACGAGCAGTACTTC. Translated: CASSFLRGRSHEQYF.